The rows below give T cell receptor beta chains drawn from one sample of a study of shared clonotypes between healthy human individuals. Clones were read by immunoSEQ multiplex PCR, and TCRdb kept only the in-frame ones, dropping some. The sample lists 1,400,000 or so clones; just under 99% were seen once. The sequenced sample was naive CD4+ T cells sorted from blood. These receptors were collected from a man aged 30 to 45 in good health. Both conserved end residues are part of each CDR3. Fields, in order: clone size, V gene, D gene, J gene, CDR3 length, CDR3 protein, CDR3 DNA. D genes are given only for firm matches. Clone sizes are given selectively: once, few, many, or a class where the clone is expanded.

>-|TRBV11-3|-|TRBJ2-6|14
CASSSGSGANVLTF
TGTGCCAGCAGCTCTGGCTCTGGGGCCAACGTCCTGACTTTC
>-|TRBV18|TRBD2|TRBJ2-3|17
CASSPPETSGRTDTQYF
TGTGCCAGCTCACCACCGGAGACTAGCGGACGCACAGATACGCAGTATTTT
>-|TRBV7-7|-|TRBJ1-4|15
CASSAQRGSSEKLFF
TGTGCTAGCAGCGCTCAGCGGGGTTCGAGTGAAAAACTGTTTTTT
>once|TRBV6-1|-|TRBJ2-7|16
CASSDAGGLSSYEQYF
TGTGCCAGCAGTGACGCAGGGGGGCTTAGCTCCTACGAGCAGTACTTC
>-|TRBV15|-|TRBJ2-7|13
CATSRDNFYEQYF
TGTGCCACCAGCAGAGATAATTTCTACGAGCAGTACTTC
>-|TRBV5-1|-|TRBJ2-5|12
CASSLLLETQYF
TGCGCCAGCAGCTTACTCCTAGAGACCCAGTACTTC
>-|TRBV11-2|TRBD1|TRBJ2-5|13
CASSFRGKETQYF
TGTGCCAGCAGCTTCAGGGGGAAGGAGACCCAGTACTTC
>-|TRBV13|TRBD1|TRBJ2-5|15
CASSLAQGNTETQYF
TGTGCCAGCAGCTTAGCACAGGGGAATACTGAGACCCAGTACTTC
>-|TRBV2|TRBD1|TRBJ1-3|16
CASRWDRSLSGNTIYF
TGTGCCAGCAGATGGGACAGATCGCTCTCTGGAAACACCATATATTTT
>-|TRBV7-9|TRBD2|TRBJ2-1|15
CASSLAGLAGAEQFF
TGTGCCAGCAGCTTAGCCGGGCTAGCGGGAGCTGAGCAGTTCTTC
>-|TRBV14|TRBD2|TRBJ2-2|15
CASSQDLAATGELFF
TGTGCCAGCAGCCAGGATCTAGCGGCCACCGGGGAGCTGTTTTTT
>once|TRBV5-1|-|TRBJ2-1|13
CASSFGGRNEQFF
TGCGCCAGCAGCTTCGGGGGCCGCAATGAGCAGTTCTTC
>-|TRBV15|-|TRBJ2-1|13
CATSRGVGNEQFF
TGTGCCACCAGCAGAGGGGTGGGGAATGAGCAGTTCTTC
>-|TRBV11-2|-|TRBJ2-5|12
CASSLEQATQYF
TGTGCCAGCAGCTTAGAACAGGCCACCCAGTACTTC
>-|TRBV7-3|-|TRBJ2-7|15
CASSSGGPGEGVQYF
TGTGCCAGCAGCTCTGGTGGGCCAGGGGAAGGGGTGCAGTACTTC
>-|TRBV7-6|-|TRBJ2-5|11
CASSAVGAQYF
TGTGCCAGCAGCGCGGTGGGGGCCCAGTACTTC